The clone carrying this TCR beta chain was recorded at least ten times. These data come from a study of T cells in Graves' hyperthyroidism and ophthalmopathy. Every diagnosis used clinical symptoms, serum thyroxine and TRAb, thyroid ultrasound and orbital computed tomography. This CDR3 comprises 11 residues. V lost 1 base and J 12 bases, leaving 7 bases between the germline ends. In germline, CDR1 is SGHNT, CDR2 YENEEA. The TCR beta CDR3 regions underwent amplification using RNA transcripts as the source. Using the HTBI primer set, a first-round RT-PCR was run on the TCR CDR3. In TCRdb, the multiplex PCR reads were re-called with MiXCR into one record per CDR3 protein. The sample lists 550,000 to 800,000 distinct CDR3 sequences, 17% occurring once.

This sequence was found in a man aged 45-60 years with Graves' hyperthyroidism. J is TRBJ2-1 and V is TRBV11-3; D is uncertain. The sequenced sample consisted of blood. CDR3 in amino acids: CASSLGVGQFF. The CDR3 region has the DNA TGTGCCAGCAGCTTAGGGGTCGGGCAGTTCTTC.